This T cell receptor (beta chain) was sequenced for a study of T cells expressing NK-cell markers. Study at large: Among eight sequenced donors, seven carried HCMV seropositivity while one was seronegative. Study observations and caveats: The leading position in the CD3+CD56-NKG2C+ fraction of several donors also went to these clonotypes. Roughly 6 donors showed dominant NKG2C+ clonotypes comprising about 1.0-8% of their CD8+ T cells.

Comment on this clonotype: The target antigen is unknown.

The authors made TCR beta cDNA libraries by 5'RACE template switching. This switching added a universal primer site and UMIs. From the 5' RACE reads, TCRdb lists one entry per CDR3 protein and no DNA. The sample totals 440,000 or so distinct CDR3 sequences; its top ten clones hold 7.3%. Germline V gene data show CDR1 as MDHEN and CDR2 as SYDVKM. The CDR3 is 16 amino acids. The J gene is TRBJ2-3, the V gene TRBV28; there is no DNA to check the TCRdb D call of TRBD2. Input material: blood T cells: a sorted CD56 or NKG2C T cell subset, CD4+ or CD8+ T cells, or bulk PBMC T cells (not recorded which). This clonotype originated in a woman between 18 and 75 years old in good health. CDR3 sequence: CASRPGTSGSGDTQYF.